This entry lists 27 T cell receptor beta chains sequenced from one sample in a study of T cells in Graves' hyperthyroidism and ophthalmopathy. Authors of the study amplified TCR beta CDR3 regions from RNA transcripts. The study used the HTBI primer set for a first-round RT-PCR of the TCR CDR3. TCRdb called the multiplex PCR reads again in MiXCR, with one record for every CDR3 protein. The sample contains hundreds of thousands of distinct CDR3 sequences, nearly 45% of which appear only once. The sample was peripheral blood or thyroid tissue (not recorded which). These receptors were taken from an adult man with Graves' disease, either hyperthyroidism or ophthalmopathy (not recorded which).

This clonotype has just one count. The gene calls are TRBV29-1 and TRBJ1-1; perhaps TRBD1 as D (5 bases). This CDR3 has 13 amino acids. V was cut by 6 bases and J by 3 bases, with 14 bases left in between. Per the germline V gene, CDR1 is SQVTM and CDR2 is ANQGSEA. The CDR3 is CSVLGTWDTEAFF. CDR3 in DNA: TGCAGCGTCCTCGGGACCTGGGACACTGAAGCTTTCTTT.

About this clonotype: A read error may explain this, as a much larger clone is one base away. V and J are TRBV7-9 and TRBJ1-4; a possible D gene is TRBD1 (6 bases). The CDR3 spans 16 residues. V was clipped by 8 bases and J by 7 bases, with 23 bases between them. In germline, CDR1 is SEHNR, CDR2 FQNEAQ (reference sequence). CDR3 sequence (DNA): TGTGCCAGCGGCTCCCGGAAGACAGGCGGGTCTGAAAAACTGTTTTTT. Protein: CASGSRKTGGSEKLFF. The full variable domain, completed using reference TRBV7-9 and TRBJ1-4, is DTGVSQNPRHKITKRGQNVTFRCDPISEHNRLYWYRQTLGQGPEFLTYFQNEAQLEKSRLLSDRFSAERPKGSFSTLEIQRTEQGDSAMYLCASGSRKTGGSEKLFFGSGTQLSVL.

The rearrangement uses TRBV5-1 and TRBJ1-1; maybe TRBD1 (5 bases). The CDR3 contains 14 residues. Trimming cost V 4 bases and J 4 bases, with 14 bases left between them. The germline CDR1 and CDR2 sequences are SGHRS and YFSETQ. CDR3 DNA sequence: TGCGCCAGCAGCCAAGGGGTCGGGGGCACTGAAGCTTTCTTT. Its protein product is CASSQGVGGTEAFF.

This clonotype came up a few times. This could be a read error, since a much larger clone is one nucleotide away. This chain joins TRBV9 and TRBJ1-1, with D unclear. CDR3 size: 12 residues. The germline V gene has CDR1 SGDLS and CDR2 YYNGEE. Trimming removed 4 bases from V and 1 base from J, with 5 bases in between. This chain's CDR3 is CASSQQNTEAFF. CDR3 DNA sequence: TGTGCCAGCAGCCAGCAGAACACTGAAGCTTTCTTT.

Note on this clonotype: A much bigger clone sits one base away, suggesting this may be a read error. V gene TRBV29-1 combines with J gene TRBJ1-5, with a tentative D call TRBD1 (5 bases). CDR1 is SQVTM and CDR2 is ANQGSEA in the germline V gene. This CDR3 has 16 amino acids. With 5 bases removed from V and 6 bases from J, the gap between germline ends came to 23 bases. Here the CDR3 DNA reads TGCAGCGTTAAATCTGCGTCCGGGGGATGCAGTCAGCCCCAGCATTTT. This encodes CSVKSASGGCSQPQHF.

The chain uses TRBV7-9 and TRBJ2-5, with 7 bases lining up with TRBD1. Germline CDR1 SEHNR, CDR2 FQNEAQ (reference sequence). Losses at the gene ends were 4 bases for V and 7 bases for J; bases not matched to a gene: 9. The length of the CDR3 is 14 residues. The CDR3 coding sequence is TGTGCCAGCAGCTCGACAGGGACAGTTGGGACCCAGTACTTC. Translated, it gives CASSSTGTVGTQYF.

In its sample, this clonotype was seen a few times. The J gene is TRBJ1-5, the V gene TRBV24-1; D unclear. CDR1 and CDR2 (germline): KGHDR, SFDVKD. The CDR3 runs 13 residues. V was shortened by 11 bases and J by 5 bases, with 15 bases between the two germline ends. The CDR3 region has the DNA TGTGCCAGCAGCCAAGATTTGTATCAGCCCCAGCATTTT. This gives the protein CASSQDLYQPQHF.

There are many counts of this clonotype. DNA for the CDR3: TGTGCCACCAGCAGAGCCATAGGACAGCGTTGGACTTCACCCCTCCACTTT. Its translation is CATSRAIGQRWTSPLHF. This chain links TRBV15 with TRBJ1-6, with D maybe TRBD1 (6 bases). Germline CDR1 is LNHNV and CDR2 is YYDKDF (reference sequence). The CDR3 is 17 residues long. Trimming stripped 1 base from V and 9 bases from J, with 19 bases between.

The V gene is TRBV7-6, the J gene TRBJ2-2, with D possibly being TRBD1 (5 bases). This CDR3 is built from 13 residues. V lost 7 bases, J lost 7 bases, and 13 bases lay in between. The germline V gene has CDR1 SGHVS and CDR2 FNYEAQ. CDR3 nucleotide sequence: TGTGCCAGCACCACACATACAGGCGGGGAGCTGTTTTTT. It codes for CASTTHTGGELFF.

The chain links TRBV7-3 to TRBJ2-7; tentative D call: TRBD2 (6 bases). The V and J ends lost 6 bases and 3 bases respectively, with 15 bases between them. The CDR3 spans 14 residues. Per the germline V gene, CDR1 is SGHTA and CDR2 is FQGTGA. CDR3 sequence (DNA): TGTGCCAGCAGTTTGGGGGGATGGGGCTACGAGCAGTACTTC. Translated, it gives CASSLGGWGYEQYF.

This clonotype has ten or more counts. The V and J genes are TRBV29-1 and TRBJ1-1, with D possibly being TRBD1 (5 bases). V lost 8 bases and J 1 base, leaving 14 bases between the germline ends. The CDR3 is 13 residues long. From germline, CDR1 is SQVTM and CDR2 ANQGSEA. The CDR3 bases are TGCAGCACCTTACAGGTGAAGAACACTGAAGCTTTCTTT. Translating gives CSTLQVKNTEAFF.

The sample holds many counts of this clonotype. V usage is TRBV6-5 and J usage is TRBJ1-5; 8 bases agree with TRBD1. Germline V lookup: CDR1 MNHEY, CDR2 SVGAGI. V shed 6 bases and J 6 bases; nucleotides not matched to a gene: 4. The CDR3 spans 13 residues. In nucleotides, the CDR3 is TGTGCCAGCAGCCGGACAGGGTCTCAGCCCCAGCATTTT. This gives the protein CASSRTGSQPQHF.

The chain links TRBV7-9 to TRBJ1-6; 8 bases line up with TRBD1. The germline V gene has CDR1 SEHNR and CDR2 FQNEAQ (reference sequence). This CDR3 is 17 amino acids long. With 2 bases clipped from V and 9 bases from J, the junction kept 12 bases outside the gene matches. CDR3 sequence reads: CASSLSGAGGLSSPLHF. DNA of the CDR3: TGTGCCAGCAGCTTATCTGGGGCAGGGGGCCTTTCTTCACCCCTCCACTTT.

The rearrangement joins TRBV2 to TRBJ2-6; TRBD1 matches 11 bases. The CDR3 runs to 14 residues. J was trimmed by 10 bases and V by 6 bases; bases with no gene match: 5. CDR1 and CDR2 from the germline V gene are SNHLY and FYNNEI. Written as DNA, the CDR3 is TGTGCCAGCAGCCCCGGGACAGGGGGAAACGTCCTGACTTTC. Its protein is CASSPGTGGNVLTF.

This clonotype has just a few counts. The CDR3 spells CSGGTGETDTQYF. The CDR3 region has the DNA TGCAGCGGAGGGACAGGGGAAACAGATACGCAGTATTTT. This sequence joins TRBV29-1 and TRBJ2-3, with TRBD1 matching over 10 bases. The trim removed 7 bases at V and 3 bases at J, leaving 4 bases unmatched. The length of the CDR3 is 13 residues. Per germline, CDR1 SQVTM and CDR2 ANQGSEA.

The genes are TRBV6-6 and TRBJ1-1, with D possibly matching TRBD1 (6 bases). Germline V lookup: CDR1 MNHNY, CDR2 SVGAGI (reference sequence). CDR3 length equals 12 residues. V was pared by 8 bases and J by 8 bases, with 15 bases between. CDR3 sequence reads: CASHGTRSEAFF. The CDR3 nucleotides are TGTGCCAGCCACGGGACAAGATCCGAAGCTTTCTTT.

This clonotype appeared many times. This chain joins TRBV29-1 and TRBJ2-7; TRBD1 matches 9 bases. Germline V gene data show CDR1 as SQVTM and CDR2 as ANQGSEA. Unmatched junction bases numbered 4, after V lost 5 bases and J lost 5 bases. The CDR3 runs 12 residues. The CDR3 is CSVTGTGNEQYF. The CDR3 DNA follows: TGCAGCGTTACCGGGACAGGGAACGAGCAGTACTTC.

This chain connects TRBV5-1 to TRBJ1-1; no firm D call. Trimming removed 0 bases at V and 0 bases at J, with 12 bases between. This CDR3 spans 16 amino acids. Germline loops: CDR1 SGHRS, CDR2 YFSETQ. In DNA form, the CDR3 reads TGCGCCAGCAGCTTGGCAGCTCTTCCTTTGAACACTGAAGCTTTCTTT. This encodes CASSLAALPLNTEAFF. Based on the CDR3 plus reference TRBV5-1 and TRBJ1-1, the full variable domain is KAGVTQTPRYLIKTRGQQVTLSCSPISGHRSVSWYQQTPGQGLQFLFEYFSETQRNKGNFPGRFSGRQFSNSRSEMNVSTLELGDSALYLCASSLAALPLNTEAFFGQGTRLTVV.

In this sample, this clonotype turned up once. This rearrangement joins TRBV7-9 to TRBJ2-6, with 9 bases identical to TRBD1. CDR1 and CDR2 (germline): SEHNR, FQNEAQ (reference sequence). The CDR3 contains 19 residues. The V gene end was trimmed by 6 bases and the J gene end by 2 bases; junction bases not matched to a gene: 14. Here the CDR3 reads CASSVDRTGEGTGANVLTF. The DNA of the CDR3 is TGTGCCAGCAGTGTAGACAGGACAGGGGAAGGTACTGGGGCCAACGTCCTGACTTTC. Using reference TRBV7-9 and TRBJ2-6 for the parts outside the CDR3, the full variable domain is DTGVSQNPRHKITKRGQNVTFRCDPISEHNRLYWYRQTLGQGPEFLTYFQNEAQLEKSRLLSDRFSAERPKGSFSTLEIQRTEQGDSAMYLCASSVDRTGEGTGANVLTFGAGSRLTVL.

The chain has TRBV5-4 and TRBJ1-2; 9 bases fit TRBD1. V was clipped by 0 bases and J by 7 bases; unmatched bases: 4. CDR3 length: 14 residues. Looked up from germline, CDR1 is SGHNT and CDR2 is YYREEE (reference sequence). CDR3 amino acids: CASSLDRGLFGYTF. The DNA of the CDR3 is TGTGCCAGCAGCTTGGACAGGGGGCTTTTTGGCTACACCTTC.

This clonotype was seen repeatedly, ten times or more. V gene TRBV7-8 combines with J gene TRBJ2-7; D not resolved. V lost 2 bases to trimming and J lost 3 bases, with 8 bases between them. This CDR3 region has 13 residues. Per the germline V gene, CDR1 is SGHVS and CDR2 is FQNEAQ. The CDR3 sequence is CASSLLGGYEQYF. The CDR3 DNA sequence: TGTGCCAGCAGCTTACTGGGCGGCTACGAGCAGTACTTC.

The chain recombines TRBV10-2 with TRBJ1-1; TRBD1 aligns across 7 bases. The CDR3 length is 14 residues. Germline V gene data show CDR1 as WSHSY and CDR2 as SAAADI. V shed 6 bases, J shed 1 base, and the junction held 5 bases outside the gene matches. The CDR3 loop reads CASRMTGPNTEAFF. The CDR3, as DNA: TGCGCCAGCAGGATGACAGGGCCGAACACTGAAGCTTTCTTT.

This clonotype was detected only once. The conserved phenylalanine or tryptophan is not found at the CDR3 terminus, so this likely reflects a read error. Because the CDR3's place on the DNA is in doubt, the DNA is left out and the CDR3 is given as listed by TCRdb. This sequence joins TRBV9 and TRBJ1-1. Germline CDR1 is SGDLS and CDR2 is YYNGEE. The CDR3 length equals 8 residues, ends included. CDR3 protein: CASSVGLA.

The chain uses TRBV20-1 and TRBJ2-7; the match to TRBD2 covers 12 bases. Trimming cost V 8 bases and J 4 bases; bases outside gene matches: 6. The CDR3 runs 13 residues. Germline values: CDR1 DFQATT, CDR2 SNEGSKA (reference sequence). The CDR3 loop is CSYASGRGYEQYF. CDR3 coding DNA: TGCAGTTACGCTAGCGGGAGGGGGTACGAGCAGTACTTC.

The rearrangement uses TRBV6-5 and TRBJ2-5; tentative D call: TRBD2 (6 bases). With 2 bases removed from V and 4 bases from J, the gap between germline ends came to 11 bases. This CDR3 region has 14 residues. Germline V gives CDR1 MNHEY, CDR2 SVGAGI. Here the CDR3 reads CASSYGRNGETQYF. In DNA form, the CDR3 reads TGTGCCAGCAGTTACGGGAGGAATGGAGAGACCCAGTACTTC.

DNA of the CDR3: TGCAGTGCTATCGGAACAGGGATGCGGAATCAGCCCCAGCATTTT. It specifies CSAIGTGMRNQPQHF. The chain is built from TRBV20-1 and TRBJ1-5, with a tentative D call TRBD1 (6 bases). Germline V gene lookup returns CDR1 DFQATT and CDR2 SNEGSKA (reference sequence). The ends were cut back, 4 bases at V and 4 bases at J, with 17 bases in the middle. The length of the CDR3 is 15 residues.

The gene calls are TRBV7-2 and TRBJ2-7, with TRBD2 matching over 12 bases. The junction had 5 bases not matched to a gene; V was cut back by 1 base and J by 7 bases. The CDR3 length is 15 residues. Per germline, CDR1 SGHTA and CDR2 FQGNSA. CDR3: CASSLGLAGAEEQYF. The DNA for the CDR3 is TGTGCCAGCAGCTTAGGACTAGCGGGGGCTGAAGAGCAGTACTTC.